The present TCR beta chain was sequenced within a study of T-cell reconstitution after alpha-beta-depleted transplantation in children. Deletions cut 2 bases from V and 2 bases from J, with 16 bases between. CDR3 size: 15 residues. Germline V CDR1 and CDR2: DFQATT, SNEGSKA (reference sequence). Unique molecular identifiers featured in how the TCRbeta library was prepared. One entry per CDR3 protein, called by TCRdb with MiXCR from the PCR reads. Of 500,000 to 600,000 distinct CDR3 sequences in the sample, approximately 29% were seen once. This chain uses TRBV20-1 with TRBJ2-7; tentative D call: TRBD2 (6 bases). The receptor comes from a human donor who donated a stem cell graft to a child with aplastic anemia. The input for sequencing was PBMCs from the stem cell graft donor, taken from the stem cell graft. CDR3 nucleotide sequence: TGCAGTGCTAGACCCCTGTCGGAGGGGACCTACGAGCAGTACTTC. Translating gives CSARPLSEGTYEQYF.